What follows is one T cell receptor beta chain and its context. This record comes from a study of blood T cell repertoires in COVID-19. V lost 2 bases to trimming and J lost 0 bases, with 10 bases between them. The CDR3 has 15 amino acids. Germline CDR1 reads SGHDN; CDR2 reads FVKESK. Data came from immunoSEQ multiplex PCR; TCRdb stores just in-frame clones and leaves some out. This sample has around 60,000 clones, with 70% to 90% found just once. The chain joins TRBV14 to TRBJ1-1; D not resolved. The sequence was obtained from a man between 70 and 80 years old with acute or convalescent COVID-19. Sequencing used peripheral blood. CDR3 in amino acids: CASSQSPSMNTEAFF. As DNA, the CDR3 is TGTGCCAGCAGCCAAAGCCCTTCTATGAACACTGAAGCTTTCTTT. Looking up the rest from reference TRBV14 and TRBJ1-1 gives the full variable domain: EAGVTQFPSHSVIEKGQTVTLRCDPISGHDNLYWYRRVMGKEIKFLLHFVKESKQDESGMPNNRFLAERTGGTYSTLKVQPAELEDSGVYFCASSQSPSMNTEAFFGQGTRLTVV.